A single sample is the source of the 24 T cell receptor beta chains below, sequenced in a study of T cells in Graves' hyperthyroidism and ophthalmopathy. RNA transcripts served as the template for amplifying TCR beta CDR3 regions. An initial round of RT-PCR targeting the TCR CDR3 relied on the HTBI primer set. Using its own MiXCR run on the multiplex PCR reads, TCRdb lists one record per CDR3 protein. The sample carries a few hundred thousand distinct CDR3 sequences, more than 14% recorded once. The sample was blood. The receptors derive from a woman under 40 with Graves' ophthalmopathy.

In this sample, this clonotype turned up many times. The rearrangement uses TRBV28 and TRBJ2-1; D is perhaps TRBD1 (6 bases). Per germline, CDR1 MDHEN and CDR2 SYDVKM. V gave up 5 bases and J gave up 4 bases, with 15 bases separating them. This CDR3 is 15 amino acids long. In DNA form, the CDR3 reads TGTGCCAGCAGTGGCACCCGGACAGTTTACAATGAGCAGTTCTTC. This sequence encodes CASSGTRTVYNEQFF. The variable domain in full, completed from reference TRBV28 and TRBJ2-1, reads DVKVTQSSRYLVKRTGEKVFLECVQDMDHENMFWYRQDPGLGLRLIYFSYDVKMKEKGDIPEGYSVSREKKERFSLILESASTNQTSMYLCASSGTRTVYNEQFFGPGTRLTVL.

This clonotype was seen ten or more times. The chain uses TRBV29-1 and TRBJ1-1; D remains unclear. Germline CDR1 and CDR2: SQVTM and ANQGSEA. The CDR3 is 13 amino acids. V lost 3 bases to trimming and J lost 2 bases, with 10 bases between them. CDR3 DNA sequence: TGCAGCGTTGATTATGGGGTTAACACTGAAGCTTTCTTT. It is translated as CSVDYGVNTEAFF.

The J gene is TRBJ2-6, the V gene TRBV29-1, with D unresolved. Germline lookup yields CDR1 SQVTM and CDR2 ANQGSEA. V was cut by 5 bases and J by 0 bases, with 11 bases left in between. The CDR3 is 15 residues long. DNA for the CDR3: TGCAGCGTTAAAGCTAGTAGCTCTGGGGCCAACGTCCTGACTTTC. The encoded protein is CSVKASSSGANVLTF. Filled out from reference TRBV29-1 and TRBJ2-6, the complete variable domain reads SAVISQKPSRDICQRGTSLTIQCQVDSQVTMMFWYRQQPGQSLTLIATANQGSEATYESGFVIDKFPISRPNLTFSTLTVSNMSPEDSSIYLCSVKASSSGANVLTFGAGSRLTVL.

In its sample, this clonotype was seen many times. This chain links TRBV11-3 with TRBJ2-5; D is ambiguous. The V and J ends lost 1 base and 0 bases respectively, with 9 bases between them. CDR3 size: 15 residues. CDR1 and CDR2 from the germline V gene are SGHNT and YENEEA. The CDR3 region has the DNA TGTGCCAGCAGCTTAGGAGTTGGGTACCAAGAGACCCAGTACTTC. It specifies CASSLGVGYQETQYF.

This clonotype was counted between two and nine times. This may be a read error, as it is one base from a much larger clone. The rearrangement uses TRBV2 and TRBJ2-7; no clear D gene. V was clipped by 8 bases and J by 7 bases, with 21 bases between them. Germline V CDR1 and CDR2: SNHLY, FYNNEI. This CDR3 contains 14 residues. The CDR3 loop is CASVAGVGPREQYF. The CDR3, as DNA: TGTGCCAGCGTCGCAGGTGTAGGACCAAGGGAGCAGTACTTC.

Points on this clonotype: A read error may account for a junction end that differs from germline. The chain recombines TRBV6-2 or TRBV6-3 with TRBJ1-1, with 7 nucleotides matching TRBD1. Germline V gene data show CDR1 as MNHEY and CDR2 as SVGEGT. The CDR3 runs to 15 residues. The CDR3: CTSSPTTGLNTEAFF. The CDR3 DNA reads TGTACCAGCAGTCCAACGACAGGGTTGAACACTGAAGCTTTCTTT.

Many counts were recorded for this clonotype. The CDR3 spells CASSPHRTGNIYGYTF. CDR3 in DNA: TGTGCCAGCAGCCCCCACCGGACAGGAAACATCTATGGCTACACCTTC. The chain recombines TRBV11-2 with TRBJ1-2; 7 bases are a match to TRBD1. The V gene's germline CDR1 is SGHAT and CDR2 FQNNGV. J lost 4 bases, V lost 5 bases, and 13 bases had no gene match. The CDR3 contains 16 residues.

The table lists this clonotype with many counts. The J gene is TRBJ1-5, the V gene TRBV6-1; perhaps TRBD1 as D (5 bases). V was shortened by 7 bases and J by 1 base, with 23 bases between the two germline ends. The CDR3 totals 18 residues. Germline loops: CDR1 MNHNS, CDR2 SASEGT. This CDR3 reads CASIPGRFLEGSNQPQHF. In DNA, the CDR3 is TGTGCCAGCATTCCGGGACGCTTCTTAGAGGGAAGCAATCAGCCCCAGCATTTT.

This clonotype was counted many times. The gene calls are TRBV6-2 or TRBV6-3 and TRBJ2-3; D remains ambiguous. Deletions cut 8 bases from V and 4 bases from J, with 13 bases between. Germline assignment: CDR1 MNHEY and CDR2 SVGEGT. The CDR3 loop spans 13 amino acids. The CDR3: CASEDGGADTQYF. CDR3 nucleotide sequence: TGTGCCAGCGAAGATGGTGGCGCAGATACGCAGTATTTT.

A note on this clonotype: This may be a read error, as it is one base from a much larger clone. V gene TRBV29-1 combines with J gene TRBJ2-3; 8 nucleotides align to TRBD2. CDR1 is SQVTM and CDR2 is ANQGSEA in the germline V gene. The CDR3 sequence is 12 residues long. The CDR3 protein is CGVEAGADTQYF. CDR3 bases: TGCGGCGTTGAAGCGGGGGCAGATACGCAGTATTTT.

This clonotype appeared many times. The chain uses TRBV16 and TRBJ1-1, with 8 bases lining up with TRBD1. The germline V gene encodes CDR1 KGHSY and CDR2 FQNENV. The V segment lost 6 bases and the J segment 4 bases; nucleotides outside the gene matches: 13. The CDR3 length is 16 residues. CDR3 residues: CASRQDLGQEPTEAFF. CDR3 bases: TGTGCCAGCAGACAAGATCTGGGACAGGAGCCCACTGAAGCTTTCTTT.

The table lists this clonotype with many counts. The gene calls are TRBV5-1 and TRBJ2-3, with 9 bases identical to TRBD2. V trimming: 0 bases; J trimming: 5 bases; junction bases outside the gene matches: 7. From germline, CDR1 is SGHRS and CDR2 YFSETQ. CDR3 size: 16 residues. The CDR3: CASSLGVSGGKDTQYF. As DNA, the CDR3 is TGCGCCAGCAGCTTGGGCGTTAGCGGGGGCAAAGATACGCAGTATTTT. Full variable domain (remainder filled in from reference TRBV5-1 and TRBJ2-3): KAGVTQTPRYLIKTRGQQVTLSCSPISGHRSVSWYQQTPGQGLQFLFEYFSETQRNKGNFPGRFSGRQFSNSRSEMNVSTLELGDSALYLCASSLGVSGGKDTQYFGPGTRLTVL.

The V and J genes are TRBV20-1 and TRBJ1-6; D uncertain. This CDR3 contains 15 residues. V was pared by 2 bases and J by 0 bases, with 8 bases between. Germline-derived CDR1 and CDR2 are DFQATT and SNEGSKA (reference sequence). The chain's CDR3 is CSARLGFSYNSPLHF. In DNA, the CDR3 is TGCAGTGCTAGACTCGGTTTCTCCTATAATTCACCCCTCCACTTT.

This chain uses TRBV28 with TRBJ2-1; a weak D match, TRBD2 (5 bases). The germline V gene encodes CDR1 MDHEN and CDR2 SYDVKM. The CDR3 has 12 amino acids. Deletions cut 1 base from V and 8 bases from J, with 6 bases between. The CDR3 spells CASSLFSDEQFF. The CDR3 DNA follows: TGTGCCAGCAGTTTATTTAGCGATGAGCAGTTCTTC.

This clonotype was picked up a small number of times. The chain carries TRBV24-1 and TRBJ2-7; 10 bases map to TRBD1. V was pared by 4 bases and J by 6 bases, with 11 bases of the junction left unmatched. CDR1 and CDR2 (germline): KGHDR, SFDVKD. The CDR3 totals 16 residues. CDR3 amino acids: CATSDSSRDRGREQYF. The CDR3 DNA reads as TGTGCCACCAGTGACTCAAGCCGGGACAGGGGTCGCGAGCAGTACTTC.

The chain links TRBV29-1 to TRBJ1-4, with 8 bases aligning to TRBD1. This CDR3 contains 16 residues. Germline CDR1 and CDR2: SQVTM and ANQGSEA. V was clipped by 3 bases and J by 0 bases; unmatched bases: 6. The CDR3 DNA is TGCAGCGTTGATACGGGACAGGCGGCAACTAATGAAAAACTGTTTTTT. Protein product: CSVDTGQAATNEKLFF. The full variable domain, rest sourced from reference TRBV29-1 and TRBJ1-4, is SAVISQKPSRDICQRGTSLTIQCQVDSQVTMMFWYRQQPGQSLTLIATANQGSEATYESGFVIDKFPISRPNLTFSTLTVSNMSPEDSSIYLCSVDTGQAATNEKLFFGSGTQLSVL.

The CDR3 region is CSARGEGFNYGYTF. In nucleotides, the CDR3 is TGCAGTGCTAGAGGGGAGGGCTTTAACTATGGCTACACCTTC. V usage is TRBV20-1 and J usage is TRBJ1-2; D is undetermined. The V end lost 1 base, the J end lost 1 base, and 10 bases lay between the germline ends. The germline V gene encodes CDR1 DFQATT and CDR2 SNEGSKA (reference sequence). This CDR3 contains 14 residues.

As concerns this clonotype: A much larger clone is a single base away; this may be a read error. The V gene is TRBV2, the J gene TRBJ1-1, with D unclear. The V end lost 7 bases, the J end lost 1 base, and 13 bases lay between the germline ends. Germline-derived CDR1 and CDR2 are SNHLY and FYNNEI. CDR3 length: 14 residues. In DNA, the CDR3 is TGTGCCAGCATGATGGGGATTAGGAACACTGAAGCTTTCTTT. Translating it yields CASMMGIRNTEAFF.

About this clonotype itself: A much bigger clone sits one base away, suggesting this may be a read error. The chain is built from TRBV6-2 or TRBV6-3 and TRBJ2-6, with 9 bases that match TRBD1. V shed 5 bases, J shed 0 bases, and the junction held 5 bases outside the gene matches. Germline V gene lookup returns CDR1 MNHEY and CDR2 SVGEGT. CDR3 length: 17 amino acids. CDR3 nucleotide sequence: TGTGCCAGCAGTAGACAGGGGGAGGGCTCTGGGGCCAACGTCCTGACTTTC. It yields the protein CASSRQGEGSGANVLTF.

This clonotype was seen a few times. The rearrangement links TRBV5-6 to TRBJ2-2; no clear D. Trimming left V 0 bases short and J 6 bases short, with 6 bases between. CDR1 and CDR2 from the germline V gene are SGHDT and YYEEEE. The CDR3 is made up of 13 amino acids. The CDR3 DNA is TGTGCCAGCAGCTTGGCGGTCGCCGGGGAGCTGTTTTTT. Translated: CASSLAVAGELFF.

This clonotype was counted at least ten times. This chain links TRBV2 with TRBJ1-5, with D perhaps matching TRBD1 (5 bases). Trimming cost V 2 bases and J 7 bases, with 12 bases left between them. The CDR3 consists of 14 residues. CDR1 is SNHLY, CDR2 FYNNEI, per germline. The CDR3, as DNA: TGTGCCAGCAGTGAATCAGGGTTTAGCCAGCCCCAGCATTTT. Protein: CASSESGFSQPQHF.

This clonotype was observed many times. This chain joins TRBV2 and TRBJ1-2; 7 bases align to TRBD1. V shed 5 bases, J shed 4 bases, and the junction held 13 bases outside the gene matches. This CDR3 contains 16 residues. Germline V gives CDR1 SNHLY, CDR2 FYNNEI. CDR3 residues: CASSSRQGGGIYGYTF. CDR3 DNA: TGTGCCAGCAGTTCCCGACAGGGCGGTGGTATCTATGGCTACACCTTC.

This clonotype turned up a few times. This rearrangement joins TRBV9 to TRBJ1-1; D gene ambiguous. V lost 7 bases to trimming and J lost 2 bases, with 6 bases between them. The CDR3 spans 11 residues. CDR1 and CDR2 from the germline V gene are SGDLS and YYNGEE. The CDR3 here is CASSDNTEAFF. The CDR3 DNA reads as TGTGCCAGCTCAGACAACACTGAAGCTTTCTTT. Based on the CDR3 plus reference TRBV9 and TRBJ1-1, the full variable domain is DSGVTQTPKHLITATGQRVTLRCSPRSGDLSVYWYQQSLDQGLQFLIQYYNGEERAKGNILERFSAQQFPDLHSELNLSSLELGDSALYFCASSDNTEAFFGQGTRLTVV.

This clonotype occurred many times. The J gene is TRBJ1-5, the V gene TRBV20-1; D is unclear. V dropped 5 bases and J dropped 5 bases, with 22 bases sitting between them. This CDR3 is 16 amino acids long. Germline CDR1 is DFQATT and CDR2 is SNEGSKA (reference sequence). The CDR3 spells CSAEVMGLQDDQPQHF. In nucleotides, the CDR3 is TGCAGTGCTGAGGTTATGGGATTACAAGATGATCAGCCCCAGCATTTT.